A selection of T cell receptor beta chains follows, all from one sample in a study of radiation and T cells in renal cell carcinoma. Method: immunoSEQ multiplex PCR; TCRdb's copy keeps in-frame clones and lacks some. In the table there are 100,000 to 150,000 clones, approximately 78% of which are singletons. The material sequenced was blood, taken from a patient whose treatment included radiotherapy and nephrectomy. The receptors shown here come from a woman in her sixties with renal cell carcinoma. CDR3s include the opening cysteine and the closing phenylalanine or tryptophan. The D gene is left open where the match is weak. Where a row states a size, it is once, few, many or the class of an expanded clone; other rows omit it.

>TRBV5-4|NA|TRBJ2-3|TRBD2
TGTGCCACCAAGAGCCGGACGGGAGGGGATACGCAGTATTTT
CATKSRTGGDTQYF
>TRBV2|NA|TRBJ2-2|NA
TGTGCCAGCAGCCTCCTTGACTTGGCTTCCGGGGAGCTGTTTTTT
CASSLLDLASGELFF
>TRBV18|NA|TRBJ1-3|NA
TGTGCCAGCTCACCACCGGAGGGTATGAGCGGAAACACCATATATTTT
CASSPPEGMSGNTIYF
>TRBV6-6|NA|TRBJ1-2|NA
TGTGCCAGCAGTTCCCTCGGAGGGGGGATGGGGGGCTACACCTTC
CASSSLGGGMGGYTF
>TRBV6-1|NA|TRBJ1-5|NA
TGTGCCAGCAGTGGGGATGTATTGTATCAGCCCCAGCATTTT
CASSGDVLYQPQHF
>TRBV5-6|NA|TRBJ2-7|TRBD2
TGTGCCAGCAGCTGGGGACTAGCGGTTTCCTACGAGCAGTACTTC
CASSWGLAVSYEQYF
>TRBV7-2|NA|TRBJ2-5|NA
TGTGCCAGCAGCTTAGCGCTAGGGCAGAACCAAGAGACCCAGTACTTC
CASSLALGQNQETQYF
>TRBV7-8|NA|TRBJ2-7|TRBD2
TGTGCCAGCAGCTTATCCGGACTAGCGGGCATCGAGCAGTACTTC
CASSLSGLAGIEQYF
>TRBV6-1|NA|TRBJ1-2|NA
TGTGCCAGCATCGGGGGGGCCAGGGGCTACACCTTC
CASIGGARGYTF
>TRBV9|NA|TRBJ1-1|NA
TGTGCCAGCAGCCCTCGCGAGCCCGAGGGCACTGAAGCTTTCTTT
CASSPREPEGTEAFF
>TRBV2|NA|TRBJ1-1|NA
TGTGCCAGCAGTGGGGTCGAAGACACTGAAGCTTTCTTT
CASSGVEDTEAFF
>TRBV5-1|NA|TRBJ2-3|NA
TGCGCCAGCAGCTTGGAGGCAGGTTCAGATACGCAGTATTTT
CASSLEAGSDTQYF
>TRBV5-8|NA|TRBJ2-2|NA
TGTGCCAGCAGCTCCAGGGGTTCGAACACCGGGGAGCTGTTTTTT
CASSSRGSNTGELFF
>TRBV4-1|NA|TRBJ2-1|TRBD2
TGCGCCAGCAGCCAAGATGTACTAGCGGGACCCGCTTGGGGCAATGAGCAGTTCTTC
CASSQDVLAGPAWGNEQFF
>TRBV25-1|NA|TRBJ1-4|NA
TGTGCCTCAGGGGAGGCTAATGAAAAACTGTTTTTT
CASGEANEKLFF
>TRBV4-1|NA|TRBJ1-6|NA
TGCGCCAGCAGCCAAGATGTAGGGCGGGACTATAATTCACCCCTCCACTTT
CASSQDVGRDYNSPLHF
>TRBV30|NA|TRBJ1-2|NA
TGTGCCTGGAGTGTAATAGGGGGCTACACCTTC
CAWSVIGGYTF
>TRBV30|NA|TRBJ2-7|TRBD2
TGTGCCTGGAGTGCAGGTCTAGCGGGAAACTCCTACGAGCAGTACTTC
CAWSAGLAGNSYEQYF
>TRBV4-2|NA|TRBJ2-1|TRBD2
TGTGCCAGCAGCCAAGGCCTAGCGGGCATCTCCTACAATGAGCAGTTCTTC
CASSQGLAGISYNEQFF
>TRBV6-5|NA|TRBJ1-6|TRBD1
TGTGCCAGCAGAAAAGGGACAGGCTATAATTCACCCCTCCACTTT
CASRKGTGYNSPLHF
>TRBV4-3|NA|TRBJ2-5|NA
TGCGCCAGCAGCCAAGACACGTCCCGGGGGTCACAGACCCAGTACTTC
CASSQDTSRGSQTQYF
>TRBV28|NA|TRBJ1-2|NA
TGTGCCAGCCCCCGGCAGGATGGCTACACCTTC
CASPRQDGYTF
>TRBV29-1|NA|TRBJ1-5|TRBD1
TGCAGCGTTGGACAGGGGCCCAATCAGCCCCAGCATTTT
CSVGQGPNQPQHF
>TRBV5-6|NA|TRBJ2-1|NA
TGTGCCAGCAGCGATCGGGACACGCAATGGGACAATGAGCAGTTCTTC
CASSDRDTQWDNEQFF
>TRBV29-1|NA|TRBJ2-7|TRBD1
TGCAGCGTTGAAAGGGACAGGGGTACCGAGCAGTACTTC
CSVERDRGTEQYF
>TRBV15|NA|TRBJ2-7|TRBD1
TGTGCCACCAGCAGAGGCCTAGGACAGGGATACCACGAGCAGTACTTC
CATSRGLGQGYHEQYF
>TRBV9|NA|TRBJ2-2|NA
TGTGCCAGTTCGTACGGGGGCGACACCGGGGAGCTGTTTTTT
CASSYGGDTGELFF
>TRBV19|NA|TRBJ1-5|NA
TGTGCCAGTAGTATTAGGGGGGTTGGCAATCAGCCCCAGCATTTT
CASSIRGVGNQPQHF
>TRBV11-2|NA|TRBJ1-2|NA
TGTGCCAGCAGCTTAGCTGGCACTAACTATGGCTACACCTTC
CASSLAGTNYGYTF
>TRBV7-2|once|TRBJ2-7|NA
TGTGCCAGCAGCTTCCGTGGCCTGTACGAGCAGTACTTC
CASSFRGLYEQYF
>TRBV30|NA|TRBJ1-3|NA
TGTGCCTGGAGTACCCGACAGAGCCTCCGAAACACCATATATTTT
CAWSTRQSLRNTIYF
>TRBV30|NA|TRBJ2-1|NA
TGTGCCTGGAGTGTAAGCCCAGGCGTATCTGAGCAGTTCTTC
CAWSVSPGVSEQFF
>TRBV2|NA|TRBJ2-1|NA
TGTGCCAGCAGTGAAAATCGAAACAATGAGCAGTTCTTC
CASSENRNNEQFF
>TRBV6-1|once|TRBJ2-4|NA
TGTGCCAGCAAGGGGGGGATTGGTGTAAACATTCAGTACTTC
CASKGGIGVNIQYF
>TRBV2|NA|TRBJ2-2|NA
TGTGCCAGCAGTGGGAGCACCACGAACACCGGGGAGCTGTTTTTT
CASSGSTTNTGELFF
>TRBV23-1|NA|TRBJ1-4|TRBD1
TGCGCCAGCAGTCAAAAGGACAGGGGAGTTGAAAAACTGTTTTTT
CASSQKDRGVEKLFF
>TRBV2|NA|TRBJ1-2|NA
TGTGCCAGCAGTGAAGAGCCCTATGGCTACACCTTC
CASSEEPYGYTF
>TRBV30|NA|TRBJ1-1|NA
TGTGCCTGGAGTGGGACAGCAAACACTGAAGCTTTCTTT
CAWSGTANTEAFF
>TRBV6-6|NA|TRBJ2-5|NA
TGTGCCAGCAGTTACTCGGAGACCCAGTACTTC
CASSYSETQYF
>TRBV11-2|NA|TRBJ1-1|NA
TGTGCCAGCAGCTTCAGTTCGAAGAACACTGAAGCTTTCTTT
CASSFSSKNTEAFF
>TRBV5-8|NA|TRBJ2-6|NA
TGTGCCAGCCTTTTCGGGGGGGCCAACGTCCTGACTTTC
CASLFGGANVLTF
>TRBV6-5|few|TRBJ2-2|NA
TGTGCCAGTCGAGGTTACAACACCGGGGAGCTGTTTTTT
CASRGYNTGELFF
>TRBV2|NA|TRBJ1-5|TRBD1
TGTGCCGGCAGACCTACAGGGGTGGATCAGCCCCAGCATTTT
CAGRPTGVDQPQHF
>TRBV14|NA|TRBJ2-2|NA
TGTGCCAGCAGCCAAGACAGACTAGCCGGGGAGCTGTTTTTT
CASSQDRLAGELFF
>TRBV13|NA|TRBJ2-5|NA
TGTGCCAGCAGCTCCCGACAGTTGCAAGAGACCCAGTACTTC
CASSSRQLQETQYF
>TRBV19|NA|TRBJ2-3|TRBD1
TGTGCCAGTAGTATCCGGACAGGGGCGTCAGATACGCAGTATTTT
CASSIRTGASDTQYF
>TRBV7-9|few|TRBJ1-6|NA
TGTGCCAGCAGCTTTTCGGGTGAGAATTCACCCCTCCACTTT
CASSFSGENSPLHF
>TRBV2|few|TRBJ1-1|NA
TGTGCCAGCAGTGAAGATACTGTAAGGCAGCTAGCTTTCTTT
CASSEDTVRQLAFF